A selection of T cell receptor beta chains follows, all from one sample in a study of blood T cell repertoires in COVID-19. Generated by immunoSEQ multiplex PCR, the TCRdb table keeps only in-frame clones and is missing some. The table has about 110,000 clones, 80% to 90% seen once. The sample taken for sequencing was peripheral blood. The origin of the receptors is a woman of 80 years or more with acute or convalescent COVID-19. Each CDR3 is given with its conserved first and last residue. Fields, in order: V gene, J gene, D gene, CDR3 protein. D genes are given only for firm matches.

TRBV2	TRBJ1-2	TRBD1	CASMPQGGSGYTF
TRBV3-1/TRBV3-2	TRBJ2-7	TRBD1	CASRGGAGQYF
TRBV7-8	TRBJ1-1	TRBD1	CASSWTGRSTEAFF
TRBV19	TRBJ1-5	TRBD1	CASGDRLYYSNQPQHF
TRBV3-1/TRBV3-2	TRBJ1-4	TRBD1	CASSRNRGSNEKLFF
TRBV6-1	TRBJ1-2	TRBD1	CASSVTYPPRQGTNYGYTF
TRBV6-5	TRBJ1-3	NA	CASSTEGARGNTIYF
TRBV19	TRBJ1-6	NA	CASSGQNNSPLHF
TRBV3-1/TRBV3-2	TRBJ2-3	TRBD2	CASSQAALRGDTDTQYF
TRBV27	TRBJ2-4	TRBD1	CASSLTGGVIQYF
TRBV18	TRBJ2-3	TRBD2	CASSSLLAGVADTQYF
TRBV5-1	TRBJ2-1	TRBD2	CASSGSGGGHNEQFF
TRBV4-1	TRBJ2-1	TRBD1	CASSQGTGQGYNEQFF
TRBV9	TRBJ1-4	NA	CASSPRYGRGGEKLFF
TRBV18	TRBJ1-6	NA	CASSPSGANSPLHF
TRBV11-2	TRBJ1-3	NA	CASSLAQLSGIYF
TRBV6-2/TRBV6-3	TRBJ2-5	NA	CASSYEGSETQYF
TRBV5-5	TRBJ2-3	NA	CASSFGISTDTQYF
TRBV25-1	TRBJ1-5	NA	CASAVDSNQPQHF
TRBV5-4	TRBJ1-1	TRBD1	CASSSRTGRGVAEAFF
TRBV9	TRBJ2-6	TRBD1	CASSVNRQGLSGANVLTF
TRBV6-2/TRBV6-3	TRBJ2-7	TRBD1	CASSYSDRVVSEQYF
TRBV10-2	TRBJ1-5	NA	CASGRGYLPQHF
TRBV5-8	TRBJ1-1	NA	CASMTEMNTEAFF
TRBV5-1	TRBJ1-1	NA	CASQGRENTEAFF
TRBV6-1	TRBJ1-2	NA	CASSEVWALDYGYTF
TRBV6-5	TRBJ1-5	NA	CASSTGIYSNQPQHF
TRBV7-9	TRBJ1-4	TRBD1	CASSLRQGANEKLFF
TRBV24-1	TRBJ2-5	NA	CATSDPGQRTETQYF
TRBV7-9	TRBJ1-5	NA	CASSLETAGNQPQHF
TRBV11-2	TRBJ2-3	TRBD1	CASSPRGLNTDTQYF
TRBV28	TRBJ1-2	TRBD1	CASSFRTGRYGYTF
TRBV18	TRBJ1-4	NA	CASSEGFEKLFF
TRBV5-1	TRBJ1-1	NA	CASSLEGSRGEDTEAFF
TRBV6-1	TRBJ2-7	NA	CASSEGPRGSYEQYF
TRBV5-6	TRBJ1-2	NA	CASSPTNRDGYTF
TRBV7-2	TRBJ2-2	NA	CASRSLGQQVGELFF
TRBV27	TRBJ2-7	TRBD1	CASSLRTGETYEQYF
TRBV2	TRBJ2-7	TRBD1	CASSEAGTGGYEQYF
TRBV27	TRBJ2-7	NA	CASSLGGAGQYF
TRBV10-1	TRBJ2-3	NA	CASIPQVTSTDTQYF
TRBV12-3/TRBV12-4	TRBJ1-2	NA	CASSGPYGYTF
TRBV9	TRBJ1-5	NA	CASSVVVDNREFSNQPQHF
TRBV3-1/TRBV3-2	TRBJ2-3	TRBD1	CASSQDTGVQTDTQYF
TRBV27	TRBJ2-7	NA	CASSRGTNSYEQYF
TRBV5-1	TRBJ2-5	NA	CASSFGGQETQYF
TRBV11-3	TRBJ2-3	NA	CASSLGRGDTDTQYF
TRBV6-1	TRBJ2-1	NA	CASSEARGLIWSSYNEQFF
TRBV6-1	TRBJ2-1	NA	CASIRGFGYNEQFF
TRBV7-9	TRBJ1-6	NA	CASSLAPEVRPLHF
TRBV15	TRBJ2-5	TRBD2	CATSRHPGLAGGETQYF
TRBV9	TRBJ2-5	TRBD2	CASSVGTLASGGAMETQYF
TRBV5-6	TRBJ1-1	NA	CASSPLQGGMNTEAFF